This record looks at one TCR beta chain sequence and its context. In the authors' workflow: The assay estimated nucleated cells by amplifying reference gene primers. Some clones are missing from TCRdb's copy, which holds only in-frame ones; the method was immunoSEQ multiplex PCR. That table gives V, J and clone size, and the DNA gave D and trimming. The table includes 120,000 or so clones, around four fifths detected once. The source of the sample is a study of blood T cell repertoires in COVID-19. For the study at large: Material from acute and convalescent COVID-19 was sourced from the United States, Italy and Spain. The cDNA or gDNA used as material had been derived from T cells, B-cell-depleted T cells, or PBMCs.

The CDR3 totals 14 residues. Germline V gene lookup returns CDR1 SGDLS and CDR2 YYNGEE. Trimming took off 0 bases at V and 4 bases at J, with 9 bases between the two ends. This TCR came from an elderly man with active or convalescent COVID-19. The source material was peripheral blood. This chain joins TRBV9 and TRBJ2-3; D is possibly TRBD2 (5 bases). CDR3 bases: TGTGCCAGCAGCGTAGTTCTAGCCGCAGATACGCAGTATTTT. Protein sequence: CASSVVLAADTQYF.